Each of the 24 T cell receptor beta chains below was sequenced from the same sample in a study of glioma-infiltrating T cells after dendritic cell vaccination. This table comes from immunoSEQ multiplex PCR, and its TCRdb copy is limited to in-frame clones, with some not included. This sample yields under 130,000 clones, of which around 81% are seen a single time; approximately 12% belongs to the top ten. Sequencing was performed on blood, taken before dendritic cell vaccination. The origin of the receptors is a human donor with glioblastoma.

The chain recombines TRBV6-5 with TRBJ2-2, with 10 bases aligning to TRBD2. V lost 1 base to trimming and J lost 7 bases; unmatched junction nucleotides: 6. The germline CDR1 and CDR2 sequences are MNHEY and SVGAGI. The CDR3 loop spans 16 amino acids. CDR3 bases: TGTGCCAGCAGTTACTTAGCGGGGGGAGTTAACGGGGAGCTGTTTTTT. Its translation: CASSYLAGGVNGELFF.

The chain joins TRBV6-5 to TRBJ1-1; D is undetermined. This CDR3 spans 11 amino acids. The germline V gene has CDR1 MNHEY and CDR2 SVGAGI. Trimming removed 6 bases at V and 8 bases at J, with 10 bases between. For the CDR3, the DNA is TGTGCCAGCAGCTCCAGGTTGGAAGCTTTCTTT. Protein product: CASSSRLEAFF.

This chain connects TRBV7-9 to TRBJ1-4, with TRBD1 matching 9 bases. The ends lost 4 bases at V and 8 bases at J; junction bases unmatched: 5. This CDR3 contains 14 residues. CDR1 and CDR2 (germline): SEHNR, FQNEAQ (reference sequence). CDR3 protein: CASSSGTGSEKLFF. The CDR3 DNA is TGTGCCAGCAGCTCCGGGACAGGGAGCGAAAAACTGTTTTTT.

The chain uses TRBV7-9 and TRBJ1-5; 10 bases align to TRBD1. With 1 base clipped from V and 2 bases from J, the junction kept 2 bases outside the gene matches. Germline V lookup: CDR1 SEHNR, CDR2 FQNEAQ (reference sequence). CDR3 length: 16 residues. The CDR3, as DNA: TGTGCCAGCAGCTTAGTTGGGACAGGGGGCAATCAGCCCCAGCATTTT. It encodes CASSLVGTGGNQPQHF.

The V and J genes are TRBV19 and TRBJ2-6; tentatively, D is TRBD2 (5 bases). The V gene's germline CDR1 is LNHDA and CDR2 SQIVND (reference sequence). V shed 7 bases and J shed 4 bases, with 11 bases lying between them. This CDR3 comprises 14 residues. The DNA of the CDR3 is TGTGCCAGTACCGCGGGTTCGGGGGCCAACGTCCTGACTTTC. It codes for CASTAGSGANVLTF.

The chain has TRBV9 and TRBJ1-5, with D maybe TRBD1 (5 bases). V was clipped by 0 bases and J by 6 bases, with 10 bases between them. The CDR3 is 14 residues long. Germline CDR1 and CDR2: SGDLS and YYNGEE. The CDR3 DNA follows: TGTGCCAGCAGCGTAGGGCAGGGCACTCAGCCCCAGCATTTT. Amino acid sequence: CASSVGQGTQPQHF.

V is TRBV5-6 and J is TRBJ1-4, with TRBD1 identical over 7 bases. CDR1 and CDR2 (germline): SGHDT, YYEEEE. There are 14 residues in the CDR3. J lost 8 bases, V lost 5 bases, and 9 bases had no gene match. The DNA of the CDR3 is TGTGCCAGCAGACTTCAGGGGGTCGGAGAAAAACTGTTTTTT. Its protein product is CASRLQGVGEKLFF.

This sequence joins TRBV11-3 and TRBJ2-7, with D possibly matching TRBD2 (5 bases). V lost 5 bases, J lost 3 bases, and 17 bases lay in between. The CDR3 has 15 amino acids. Germline-derived CDR1 and CDR2 are SGHNT and YENEEA. For the CDR3, the DNA is TGTGCCAGCAGCCCCGTTGGAGCGGCCCTCTACGAGCAGTACTTC. Its translation: CASSPVGAALYEQYF.

The J gene is TRBJ1-2, the V gene TRBV6-6; D is unresolved. The ends were cut back, 8 bases at V and 1 base at J, with 5 bases in the middle. From germline, CDR1 is MNHNY and CDR2 SVGAGI (reference sequence). The CDR3 covers 11 residues. The CDR3 DNA follows: TGTGCCAGCGGGCTTAACTATGGCTACACCTTC. It encodes CASGLNYGYTF.

This clone was seen once. The chain recombines TRBV27 with TRBJ2-7; 8 nucleotides agree with TRBD2. The germline CDR1 and CDR2 sequences are MNHEY and SMNVEV (reference sequence). The CDR3 is 14 residues long. The J segment lost 5 bases and the V segment lost 5 bases, leaving 8 bases of the junction unmatched. CDR3 in DNA: TGTGCCAGCAGTACTTGGACTAGCACGGACGAGCAGTACTTC. This sequence encodes CASSTWTSTDEQYF.

The V and J genes are TRBV7-3 and TRBJ1-1; D call uncertain. V dropped 2 bases and J dropped 4 bases, with 17 bases sitting between them. The CDR3 runs 16 residues. Germline assignment: CDR1 SGHTA and CDR2 FQGTGA. CDR3 sequence: CASSLEGVDEATEAFF. CDR3 DNA: TGTGCCAGCAGCTTAGAAGGCGTTGATGAGGCCACTGAAGCTTTCTTT. Together with reference TRBV7-3 and TRBJ1-1, the CDR3 gives the full variable domain: GAGVSQTPSNKVTEKGKYVELRCDPISGHTALYWYRQSLGQGPEFLIYFQGTGAADDSGLPNDRFFAVRPEGSVSTLKIQRTERGDSAVYLCASSLEGVDEATEAFFGQGTRLTVV.

This sequence joins TRBV6-7 and TRBJ2-7; tentatively, D is TRBD2 (5 bases). TRBV6-7 is labeled an ORF, and its function is uncertain. CDR3 length: 17 amino acids. V lost 2 bases and J lost 2, with 19 bases in between. In DNA, the CDR3 is TGTGCCAGCAGTTACCGGATTCTACTAGTACATACCTACGAGCAGTACTTC. Its protein product is CASSYRILLVHTYEQYF.

The chain recombines TRBV7-9 with TRBJ2-7, with a tentative D call TRBD1 (5 bases). Looked up from germline, CDR1 is SEHNR and CDR2 is FQNEAQ (reference sequence). Trimming cost V 0 bases and J 0 bases, with 6 bases left between them. This CDR3 has 14 amino acids. The CDR3 nucleotides read TGTGCCAGCAGCTTAGCGGGGCCCTCCTACGAGCAGTACTTC. This codes for CASSLAGPSYEQYF.

The chain recombines TRBV27 with TRBJ2-1; D call uncertain. The CDR3 consists of 13 residues. Germline CDR1 and CDR2: MNHEY and SMNVEV (reference sequence). Trimming removed 2 bases at V and 7 bases at J, with 9 bases between. The CDR3 DNA follows: TGTGCCAGCAGTTTAGGTTCTCGGAATGAGCAGTTCTTC. Translating it yields CASSLGSRNEQFF.

The CDR3 DNA follows: TGTGCCAGCAGTGACCTGGGACTAGCGGGGGGAAATGAGCAGTTCTTC. Protein: CASSDLGLAGGNEQFF. The chain combines TRBV6-4 with TRBJ2-1; TRBD2 agrees at 15 bases. This CDR3 contains 16 residues. The germline V gene encodes CDR1 MRHNA and CDR2 SNTAGT. V shed 2 bases and J 7 bases; nucleotides not matched to a gene: 3.

V gene TRBV5-4 combines with J gene TRBJ2-7, with D possibly matching TRBD1 (6 bases). The CDR3 has 15 residues. V was cut by 4 bases and J by 7 bases, with 21 bases left in between. Germline CDR1 SGHNT, CDR2 YYREEE (reference sequence). For the CDR3, the DNA is TGTGCCAGCAGCGGCGGAAACAGGGATGTCTGGGAGCAGTACTTC. It is translated as CASSGGNRDVWEQYF.

V gene TRBV30 combines with J gene TRBJ1-4; 9 bases map to TRBD1. With 5 bases clipped from V and 8 bases from J, the junction kept 9 bases outside the gene matches. The CDR3 has 14 residues. From germline, CDR1 is GTSNPN and CDR2 SVGIG (reference sequence). CDR3 bases: TGTGCCTGGCAATTGGGACAGGGAGGCGAAAAACTGTTTTTT. This gives the protein CAWQLGQGGEKLFF.

V gene TRBV19 combines with J gene TRBJ2-3; 7 positions match TRBD1. V trimming: 6 bases; J trimming: 6 bases; junction bases outside the gene matches: 6. Germline CDR1 is LNHDA and CDR2 is SQIVND (reference sequence). The CDR3 has 13 residues. The CDR3 loop is CASRKGQRDTQYF. CDR3 sequence (DNA): TGTGCCAGTAGGAAGGGACAGAGGGATACGCAGTATTTT.

In nucleotides, the CDR3 is TGTGCCTGGGGGGACTGGGGCTCTGGAAACACCATATATTTT. Its protein is CAWGDWGSGNTIYF. The V gene is TRBV30, the J gene TRBJ1-3, with D perhaps matching TRBD1 (5 bases). V lost 5 bases to trimming and J lost 0 bases, with 11 bases between them. Germline-derived CDR1 and CDR2 are GTSNPN and SVGIG (reference sequence). There are 14 residues in the CDR3. The full variable domain, in which reference TRBV30 and TRBJ1-3 provide the parts outside the CDR3, is SQTIHQWPATLVQPVGSPLSLECTVEGTSNPNLYWYRQAAGRGLQLLFYSVGIGQISSEVPQNLSASRPQDRQFILSSKKLLLSDSGFYLCAWGDWGSGNTIYFGEGSWLTVV.

The chain links TRBV4-1 to TRBJ2-7, with a possible D match to TRBD2 (5 bases). Germline V gene lookup returns CDR1 MGHRA and CDR2 YSYEKL. The CDR3 extends over 13 amino acids. V lost 4 bases to trimming and J lost 4 bases, with 11 bases between them. In nucleotides, the CDR3 is TGCGCCAGCAGCCGGGTTCGGGATTACGAGCAGTACTTC. It codes for CASSRVRDYEQYF.

J is TRBJ1-2 and V is TRBV14, with a weak D call TRBD1 (6 bases). The germline gives CDR1 SGHDN, CDR2 FVKESK. The CDR3 sequence is 13 residues long. The V end was cut by 8 bases, the J end by 3 bases, with 13 bases between. This chain's CDR3 is CASSRGRDYGYTF. Here the CDR3 DNA reads TGTGCCAGCTCCAGGGGTCGGGACTATGGCTACACCTTC.

The V call is TRBV6-5, the J call TRBJ1-4, with D tentatively TRBD1 (6 bases). This CDR3 is built from 15 residues. Germline CDR1 and CDR2: MNHEY and SVGAGI. V was trimmed by 6 bases and J by 7 bases, leaving 18 bases between them. The CDR3 DNA reads as TGTGCCAGCAGACGCGATGGGACACTATCTGAAAAACTGTTTTTT. Residues: CASRRDGTLSEKLFF.

The J gene is TRBJ2-2, the V gene TRBV9, with D hard to call. In germline, CDR1 is SGDLS, CDR2 YYNGEE. V was trimmed by 0 bases and J by 5 bases, leaving 2 bases between them. The CDR3 is 12 residues long. The CDR3 reads CASSVATGELFF. CDR3 in DNA: TGTGCCAGCAGCGTAGCGACCGGGGAGCTGTTTTTT.

In this sample, this clone turned up once. The junction shows a germline mismatch at one end, possibly a read error. The chain employs TRBV6-5 and TRBJ2-7, with 9 bases identical to TRBD1. Germline loops: CDR1 MNHEY, CDR2 SVGAGI. The CDR3 sequence is 14 residues long. CDR3 sequence: CASSPGGQGYGQYF. CDR3 bases: TGTGCCAGCAGCCCCGGGGGACAGGGCTACGGGCAGTACTTC.